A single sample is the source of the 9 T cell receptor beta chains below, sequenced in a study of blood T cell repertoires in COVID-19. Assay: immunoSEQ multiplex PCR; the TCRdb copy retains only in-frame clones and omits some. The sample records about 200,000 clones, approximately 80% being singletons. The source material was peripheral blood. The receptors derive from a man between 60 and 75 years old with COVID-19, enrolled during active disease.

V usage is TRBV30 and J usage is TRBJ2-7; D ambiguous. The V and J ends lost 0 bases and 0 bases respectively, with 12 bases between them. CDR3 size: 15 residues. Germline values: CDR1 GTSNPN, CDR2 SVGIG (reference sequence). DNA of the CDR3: TGTGCCTGGAGTGTGGGTGGGCACCGCTCCTACGAGCAGTACTTC. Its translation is CAWSVGGHRSYEQYF.

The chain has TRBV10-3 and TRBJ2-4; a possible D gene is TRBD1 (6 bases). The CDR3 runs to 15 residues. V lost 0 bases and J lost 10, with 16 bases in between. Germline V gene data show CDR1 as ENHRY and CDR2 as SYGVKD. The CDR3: CAISESIGSGDIQYF. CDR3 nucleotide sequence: TGTGCCATCAGTGAGTCCATCGGTTCAGGGGATATTCAGTACTTC.

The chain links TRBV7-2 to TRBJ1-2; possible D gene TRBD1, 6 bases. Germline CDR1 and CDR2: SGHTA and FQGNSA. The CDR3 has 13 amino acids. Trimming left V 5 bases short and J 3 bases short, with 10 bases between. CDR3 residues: CASSLQGYYGYTF. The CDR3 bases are TGTGCCAGCAGCCTACAGGGTTACTATGGCTACACCTTC.

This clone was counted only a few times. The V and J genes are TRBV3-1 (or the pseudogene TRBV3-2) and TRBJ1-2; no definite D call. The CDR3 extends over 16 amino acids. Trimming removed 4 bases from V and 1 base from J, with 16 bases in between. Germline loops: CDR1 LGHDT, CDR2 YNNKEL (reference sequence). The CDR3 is CASSPVKHGDNYGYTF. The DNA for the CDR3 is TGTGCCAGCAGCCCCGTGAAACACGGAGATAACTATGGCTACACCTTC.

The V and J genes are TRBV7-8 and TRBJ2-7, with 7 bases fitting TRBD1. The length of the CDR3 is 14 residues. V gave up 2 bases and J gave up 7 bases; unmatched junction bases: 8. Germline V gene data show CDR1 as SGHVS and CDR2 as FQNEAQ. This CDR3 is CASSLTGALGEQYF. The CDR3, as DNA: TGTGCCAGCAGCTTAACAGGGGCCCTGGGGGAGCAGTACTTC. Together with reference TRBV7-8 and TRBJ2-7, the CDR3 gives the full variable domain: GAGVSQSPRYKVAKRGQDVALRCDPISGHVSLFWYQQALGQGPEFLTYFQNEAQLDKSGLPSDRFFAERPEGSVSTLKIQRTQQEDSAVYLCASSLTGALGEQYFGPGTRLTVT.

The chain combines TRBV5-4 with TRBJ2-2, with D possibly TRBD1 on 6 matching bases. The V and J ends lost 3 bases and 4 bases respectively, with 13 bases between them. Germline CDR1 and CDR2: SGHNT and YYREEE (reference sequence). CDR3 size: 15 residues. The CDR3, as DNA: TGTGCCAGCAGCTCACAGGGATTCGGCACCGGGGAGCTGTTTTTT. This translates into CASSSQGFGTGELFF.

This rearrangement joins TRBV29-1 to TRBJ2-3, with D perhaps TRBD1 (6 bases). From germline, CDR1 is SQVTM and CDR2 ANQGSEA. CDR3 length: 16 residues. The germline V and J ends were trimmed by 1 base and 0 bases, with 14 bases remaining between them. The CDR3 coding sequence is TGCAGCGTTGAAGTGGGGGCCTTTACTAGCACAGATACGCAGTATTTT. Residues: CSVEVGAFTSTDTQYF.

Here the CDR3 DNA reads TGTGCCAGCAGTCCAAGCGTGATGGGCTACACCTTC. Protein sequence: CASSPSVMGYTF. This chain joins TRBV28 and TRBJ1-2; no reliable D call. The CDR3 extends over 12 amino acids. V lost 5 bases and J lost 8, with 12 bases in between. In germline, CDR1 is MDHEN, CDR2 SYDVKM.

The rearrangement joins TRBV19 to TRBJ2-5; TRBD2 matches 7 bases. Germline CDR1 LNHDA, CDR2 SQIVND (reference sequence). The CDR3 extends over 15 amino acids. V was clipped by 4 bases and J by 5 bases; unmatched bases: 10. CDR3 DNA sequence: TGTGCCAGTAGTACTAGCGGAGGGTCCAGGGAGACCCAGTACTTC. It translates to CASSTSGGSRETQYF.